This T cell receptor beta chain was recorded in a study of T-cell memory formation after mild COVID-19. The overall study: Largely, TCR clusters stayed within a single donor.

TCRdb used MiXCR to reprocess the 5' RACE reads, holding one entry per CDR3 protein. The sample holds 300,000 to 350,000 distinct CDR3 sequences, 14% seen once. Germline trimming cut 4 bases from V and 1 base from J; bases unmatched to any gene: 4. Per the germline V gene, CDR1 is MNHEY and CDR2 is SVGAGI. This CDR3 has 16 amino acids. The TCR was taken from a man in his late teens or twenties who had mild COVID-19 (a few samples of this study predate the infection). Cell type and time point are not known. Sample: PBMCs or a T cell subset sorted from them (not recorded which). The V gene is TRBV6-5, the J gene TRBJ2-2, with 9 bases fitting TRBD2. CDR3 region: CASSLRGGVNTGELFF. The CDR3 region has the DNA TGTGCCAGCAGTTTGCGGGGGGGAGTGAACACCGGGGAGCTGTTTTTT.